Listed below are T cell receptor beta chains from one sample, sequenced in a study of cytomegalovirus exposure and HLA in healthy donors. Some clones are missing from TCRdb's copy, which holds only in-frame ones; the method was immunoSEQ multiplex PCR. The sample has about 200,000 clones; around nine tenths are singletons. The sequencing sample was made of PBMCs. These receptors were collected from a woman in her twenties or thirties in good health and CMV-seronegative. CDR3s include the opening cysteine and the closing phenylalanine or tryptophan. The D gene is left open where the match is weak. Part of the rows lack a size; the others show once, few, many or a class for expanded clones.

.,TRBJ2-1,.,TRBV5-1,CASRTDTYNEQFF,TGCGCCAGTAGGACGGACACCTACAATGAGCAGTTCTTC
once,TRBJ2-5,TRBD1,TRBV7-2,CASSPIAGTVSETQYF,TGTGCCAGCAGCCCTATCGCCGGGACAGTATCGGAGACCCAGTACTTC
.,TRBJ1-1,.,TRBV6-1,CASSEHRVNTEAFF,TGTGCCAGCAGTGAACACAGGGTGAACACTGAAGCTTTCTTT
.,TRBJ2-3,.,TRBV5-1,CASSPSRDLFAGSDTQYF,TGCGCCAGCAGCCCATCTAGAGACCTTTTTGCGGGATCAGATACGCAGTATTTT
.,TRBJ2-7,.,TRBV10-1,CASSESGQTPYEQYF,TGCGCCAGCAGTGAGTCGGGACAAACGCCCTACGAGCAGTACTTC
.,TRBJ2-1,.,TRBV10-3,CAISDPVGAASNEQFF,TGTGCCATCAGTGACCCAGTTGGGGCCGCGAGCAATGAGCAGTTCTTC
.,TRBJ2-1,.,TRBV7-9,CASSAASSYNEQFF,TGTGCCAGCAGTGCGGCTAGCTCCTACAATGAGCAGTTCTTC
.,TRBJ2-1,TRBD1,TRBV28,CASTPRTGGAYNEQFF,TGTGCCAGCACCCCTCGGACAGGGGGTGCGTACAATGAGCAGTTCTTC
.,TRBJ1-1,.,TRBV7-9,CASTPSPGITPMNTEAFF,TGTGCCAGCACCCCGTCTCCAGGCATCACCCCGATGAACACTGAAGCTTTCTTT
.,TRBJ2-2,TRBD2,TRBV9,CASSVQLAGGRNGELFF,TGTGCCAGCAGCGTCCAACTAGCGGGAGGACGGAACGGGGAGCTGTTTTTT
once,TRBJ1-5,.,TRBV4-1,CASSQGPGIEPQHF,TGCGCCAGCAGCCAAGGCCCGGGGATAGAGCCCCAGCATTTT
few,TRBJ2-3,.,TRBV5-1,CASSLFLTTDTQYF,TGCGCCAGCAGCTTGTTCCTAACCACAGATACGCAGTATTTT
.,TRBJ2-1,TRBD1,TRBV19,CASSMGQKNEQFF,TGTGCCAGTAGTATGGGACAGAAAAATGAGCAGTTCTTC
.,TRBJ2-7,.,TRBV28,CASSLRVFELAESEQYF,TGTGCCAGCAGTTTACGGGTTTTTGAACTAGCCGAGAGCGAGCAGTACTTC
.,TRBJ2-5,TRBD2,TRBV7-7,CASSPTSGLETQYF,TGTGCTAGCAGCCCGACTAGCGGCTTGGAGACCCAGTACTTC
.,TRBJ1-2,TRBD1,TRBV29-1,CSVLTGGNAGYTF,TGCAGCGTGTTGACAGGGGGTAATGCTGGCTACACCTTC
once,TRBJ2-1,.,TRBV6-6,CASSYVSGNEQFF,TGTGCCAGCAGTTACGTCTCCGGCAATGAGCAGTTCTTC
.,TRBJ2-7,TRBD1,TRBV27,CASRGQGNEQYF,TGTGCCAGCAGGGGACAGGGGAACGAGCAGTACTTC
few,TRBJ2-3,.,TRBV6-5,CASRRGSTDTQYF,TGTGCCAGCAGGCGGGGTTCCACAGATACGCAGTATTTT
.,TRBJ2-7,.,TRBV19,CASSQRGSYEQYF,TGTGCCAGTAGCCAAAGAGGATCGTACGAGCAGTACTTC
.,TRBJ1-2,TRBD1,TRBV28,CASSTPGQAISWTF,TGTGCCAGCAGTACCCCGGGACAGGCGATCTCGTGGACCTTC
.,TRBJ2-1,TRBD2,TRBV5-4,CASSSTSGSENEQFF,TGTGCCAGCAGCTCAACTAGCGGGAGTGAAAATGAGCAGTTCTTC
.,TRBJ1-2,.,TRBV9,CASSGEQGNRGYTF,TGTGCCAGCAGCGGGGAACAGGGAAATCGTGGCTACACCTTC
.,TRBJ2-1,TRBD1,TRBV19,CASSPGTGGTEQFF,TGTGCCAGTAGCCCCGGGACAGGGGGCACCGAGCAGTTCTTC
.,TRBJ2-1,TRBD1,TRBV10-3,CAVATGGRNEQFF,TGTGCCGTAGCGACAGGGGGCCGAAATGAGCAGTTCTTC
once,TRBJ1-1,.,TRBV18,CASSPPGRDWATEAFF,TGTGCCAGCTCACCACCGGGCAGGGATTGGGCCACTGAAGCTTTCTTT
.,TRBJ2-3,.,TRBV5-6,CASSLGTGTDTQYF,TGTGCCAGCAGCTTAGGAACAGGGACAGATACGCAGTATTTT
.,TRBJ2-1,.,TRBV6-6,CASSYRGADYNEQFF,TGTGCCAGCAGTTATCGGGGGGCCGATTACAATGAGCAGTTCTTC
once,TRBJ2-2,TRBD1,TRBV5-1,CASSPWTGSRTGELFF,TGCGCCAGCAGCCCATGGACAGGGTCTCGCACCGGGGAGCTGTTTTTT
.,TRBJ2-7,.,TRBV7-3,CASSLGYGREREQYF,TGTGCCAGCAGCTTAGGGTACGGGAGAGAACGCGAGCAGTACTTC
once,TRBJ2-3,TRBD2,TRBV2,CASRRGLAGGPKYTQYF,TGTGCCAGCAGGAGGGGACTAGCGGGAGGGCCTAAATATACGCAGTATTTT
.,TRBJ2-1,.,TRBV11-2,CASSPSRLQQFF,TGTGCCAGCAGCCCCTCGCGGCTGCAGCAGTTCTTC
.,TRBJ1-1,.,TRBV5-6,CASSLSGGNTEAFF,TGTGCCAGCAGCTTGAGTGGGGGCAACACTGAAGCTTTCTTT
.,TRBJ1-1,.,TRBV19,CASSADTTMNTEAFF,TGTGCCAGTAGTGCGGACACAACTATGAACACTGAAGCTTTCTTT
.,TRBJ1-2,TRBD1,TRBV28,CASRKQGAAYGYTF,TGTGCCAGCAGAAAACAGGGGGCGGCCTATGGCTACACCTTC
.,TRBJ2-5,.,TRBV5-1,CASAGAPEETQYF,TGCGCCAGTGCTGGGGCCCCCGAAGAGACCCAGTACTTC
.,TRBJ2-3,.,TRBV6-6,CASSYSLSGDTQYF,TGTGCCAGCAGTTACTCTTTATCAGGGGATACGCAGTATTTT
.,TRBJ1-5,TRBD1,TRBV6-1,CASSEQQGPPYSQHF,TGTGCCAGCAGTGAACAACAGGGGCCCCCATATTCCCAGCATTTT